The 12 T cell receptor beta chains below all came from one sample that was sequenced in a study of OX40 agonist ivuxolimab in advanced cancers. Profiling relied on immunoSEQ multiplex PCR, and the TCRdb table lists in-frame clones only, not all of them. The sample lists tens of thousands of clones, roughly 80% seen once, with about 2% in the top ten. The material was CD4+ or CD8+ T cells sorted from blood, obtained in a trial of the OX40 agonist ivuxolimab. The receptors were sampled from an adult with an advanced solid tumor such as melanoma, head and neck, liver or kidney cancer.

This clone is a singleton in its sample. V usage is TRBV5-1 and J usage is TRBJ2-3, with 11 positions matching TRBD2. Germline CDR1 SGHRS, CDR2 YFSETQ. J was trimmed by 2 bases and V by 5 bases; bases with no gene match: 7. The CDR3 totals 16 residues. The CDR3, as DNA: TGCGCCAGCAGTTCAAGGACTAGCGGGCTCACAGATACGCAGTATTTT. Amino acids: CASSSRTSGLTDTQYF.

The genes are TRBV7-9 and TRBJ1-3, with TRBD1 as a possible D gene (6 bases). V was pared by 5 bases and J by 4 bases, with 15 bases between. The germline V gene has CDR1 SEHNR and CDR2 FQNEAQ (reference sequence). The CDR3 contains 15 residues. The CDR3 DNA is TGTGCCAGCAGCCAGTCCAGGGGAGCGGGAAACACCATATATTTT. It yields the protein CASSQSRGAGNTIYF. The entire variable domain, with the rest obtained from reference TRBV7-9 and TRBJ1-3, is as follows: DTGVSQNPRHKITKRGQNVTFRCDPISEHNRLYWYRQTLGQGPEFLTYFQNEAQLEKSRLLSDRFSAERPKGSFSTLEIQRTEQGDSAMYLCASSQSRGAGNTIYFGEGSWLTVV.

This clone has just one count. The genes are TRBV5-6 and TRBJ2-2; TRBD2 aligns across 12 bases. CDR3 length: 17 residues. Germline loops: CDR1 SGHDT, CDR2 YYEEEE. V shed 7 bases, J shed 1 base, and the junction held 8 bases outside the gene matches. The CDR3 reads CASGRLAGARNTGELFF. Written as DNA, the CDR3 is TGTGCCAGCGGACGACTAGCGGGGGCTCGGAACACCGGGGAGCTGTTTTTT.

The rearrangement joins TRBV27 to TRBJ2-5; 8 bases agree with TRBD1. V was clipped by 6 bases and J by 5 bases; unmatched bases: 8. The length of the CDR3 is 14 residues. The V gene's germline CDR1 is MNHEY and CDR2 SMNVEV (reference sequence). The CDR3 protein is CASSWQGARETQYF. DNA for the CDR3: TGTGCCAGCAGCTGGCAGGGGGCGCGTGAGACCCAGTACTTC.

CDR3 protein: CASSLFSPASGISYEQYF. The DNA of the CDR3 is TGTGCCAGCAGTTTATTTTCCCCAGCTAGCGGTATTTCCTACGAGCAGTACTTC. The rearrangement uses TRBV27 and TRBJ2-7; 7 positions match TRBD2. V was pared by 1 base and J by 1 base, with 13 bases of the junction left unmatched. The CDR3 consists of 18 residues. CDR1 is MNHEY and CDR2 is SMNVEV in the germline V gene (reference sequence).

The rearrangement uses TRBV2 and TRBJ1-6; the D is unclear. V was shortened by 6 bases and J by 10 bases, with 10 bases between the two germline ends. Germline values: CDR1 SNHLY, CDR2 FYNNEI. The CDR3 length is 12 residues. CDR3 region: CASSGWASPLHF. As DNA, the CDR3 is TGTGCCAGCAGCGGATGGGCCTCACCCCTCCACTTT.

The rearrangement links TRBV21-1 to TRBJ2-7; whether TRBD2, the table's D call, matches the DNA was not checked. TRBV21-1 is reported as a pseudogene. The CDR3 covers 17 residues. The DNA of the CDR3 is TGTGCCAGCAGCAAAGCGCAGGAGCGGGAGTACGTTCACGAGCAGTACTTC. Encoded protein: CASSKAQEREYVHEQYF.

The chain links TRBV7-9 to TRBJ2-7; tentatively, D is TRBD2 (6 bases). Germline assignment: CDR1 SEHNR and CDR2 FQNEAQ (reference sequence). The CDR3 runs to 17 residues. Trimming removed 3 bases from V and 6 bases from J, with 24 bases in between. CDR3 region: CASSLDNLRRGASEQYF. Here the CDR3 DNA reads TGTGCCAGCAGCTTGGACAACCTCCGACGCGGGGCGTCCGAGCAGTACTTC. The full variable domain, completed using reference TRBV7-9 and TRBJ2-7, is DTGVSQNPRHKITKRGQNVTFRCDPISEHNRLYWYRQTLGQGPEFLTYFQNEAQLEKSRLLSDRFSAERPKGSFSTLEIQRTEQGDSAMYLCASSLDNLRRGASEQYFGPGTRLTVT.

The chain joins TRBV5-6 to TRBJ2-1; tentatively, D is TRBD2 (6 bases). Trimming left V 0 bases short and J 4 bases short, with 17 bases between. CDR1 and CDR2 (germline): SGHDT, YYEEEE. The CDR3 runs 17 residues. This CDR3 reads CASSLGFGGIQYNEQFF. The CDR3 DNA is TGTGCCAGCAGCTTGGGGTTTGGGGGGATACAATACAATGAGCAGTTCTTC.

This chain links TRBV19 with TRBJ1-3; TRBD1 aligns across 7 bases. V lost 3 bases to trimming and J lost 4 bases; unmatched junction nucleotides: 3. CDR3 length equals 14 residues. In germline, CDR1 is LNHDA, CDR2 SQIVND (reference sequence). The CDR3 reads CASSMTGSGNTIYF. The CDR3 DNA reads TGTGCCAGTAGTATGACAGGGTCCGGAAACACCATATATTTT.

The chain combines TRBV4-2 with TRBJ1-5, with D possibly being TRBD1 (5 bases). V lost 4 bases, J lost 1 base, and 11 bases lay in between. Germline V gene sequence: CDR1 LGHNA, CDR2 YNFKEQ. CDR3 length equals 15 residues. CDR3 sequence reads: CASSRQEGSNQPQHF. CDR3 DNA: TGTGCCAGCAGCCGTCAGGAGGGGAGCAATCAGCCCCAGCATTTT.

This CDR3 reads CAWSIRSTGGLYNEQFF. The CDR3, as DNA: TGTGCCTGGAGTATCCGCTCGACAGGGGGTCTGTACAATGAGCAGTTCTTC. The J gene is TRBJ2-1, the V gene TRBV30; TRBD1 agrees at 9 bases. Germline V CDR1 and CDR2: GTSNPN, SVGIG (reference sequence). The ends lost 2 bases at V and 4 bases at J; junction bases unmatched: 12. The CDR3 is made up of 17 amino acids. Supplemented by reference TRBV30 and TRBJ2-1, the full variable domain reads SQTIHQWPATLVQPVGSPLSLECTVEGTSNPNLYWYRQAAGRGLQLLFYSVGIGQISSEVPQNLSASRPQDRQFILSSKKLLLSDSGFYLCAWSIRSTGGLYNEQFFGPGTRLTVL.